This T cell receptor (beta chain) comes out of a study of shared clonotypes between healthy human individuals. The CDR3 extends over 15 amino acids. V was pared by 6 bases and J by 2 bases, with 15 bases between. Germline lookup yields CDR1 SGHDT and CDR2 YYEEEE. Clones were sequenced by immunoSEQ multiplex PCR, and TCRdb holds only the in-frame ones, with some missing. The sample consists of over a million clones, around 98.5% of them appearing once. Study-level results: Sequencing depth was a factor that was expected to affect clonotype sharing among donors.

Regarding this clone: Its antigen remains unidentified.

The sample taken for sequencing was naive CD4+ T cells sorted from blood. Subset reported: CD45RA+ positively selected. This chain uses TRBV5-6 with TRBJ2-1, with D unclear. The receptor was derived from a man aged 25 to 40 in good health. The DNA of the CDR3 is TGTGCCAGCACCGAGGTCTGGAGTCCCTACAATGAGCAGTTCTTC. Translation: CASTEVWSPYNEQFF.